The source of this T cell receptor (beta chain) is a study of Graves' ophthalmopathy and Graves' hyperthyroidism. The table lists this clonotype with many counts. The target antigen is unknown. Study-level results: Blood samples also showed most expanded thyroid clonotypes exceeding 0.001 frequency. Using a 13-signature model, the authors split ophthalmopathy from stable hyperthyroidism, with 85% to 90% sensitivity and 65% to 82% specificity.

RNA transcripts provided the template for amplifying TCR beta CDR3 regions. Following a first-round RT-PCR that used HTBI primers, a second-round multiplex PCR was carried out. TCRdb reprocessed the multiplex PCR reads with MiXCR, giving one entry per CDR3 protein. The table has around 670,000 distinct CDR3 sequences, 40% seen once. Sequencing was carried out using peripheral blood. The origin of this receptor is an adult man with Graves' ophthalmopathy.

DNA of the CDR3: TGTGCCAGCAGCTTCCCTGGGACTAACTATGGCTACACCTTC. Its translation: CASSFPGTNYGYTF. This chain uses TRBV7-9 with TRBJ1-2; D not certain. V lost 3 bases and J lost 0, with 8 bases in between. The CDR3 loop spans 14 amino acids. From germline, CDR1 is SEHNR and CDR2 FQNEAQ (reference sequence).